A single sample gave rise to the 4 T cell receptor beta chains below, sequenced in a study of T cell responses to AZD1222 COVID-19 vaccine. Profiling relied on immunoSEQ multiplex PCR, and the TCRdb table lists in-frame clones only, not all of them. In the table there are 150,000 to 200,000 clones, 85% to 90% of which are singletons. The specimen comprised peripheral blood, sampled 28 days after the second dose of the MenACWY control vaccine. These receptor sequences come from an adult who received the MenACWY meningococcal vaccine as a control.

The CDR3: CASSYQTGQPQHF. As DNA, the CDR3 is TGTGCCAGCAGCTATCAGACAGGTCAGCCCCAGCATTTT. The chain employs TRBV27 and TRBJ1-5, with D perhaps TRBD1 (6 bases). The CDR3 contains 13 residues. Trimming left V 6 bases short and J 6 bases short, with 12 bases between. In germline, CDR1 is MNHEY, CDR2 SMNVEV (reference sequence).

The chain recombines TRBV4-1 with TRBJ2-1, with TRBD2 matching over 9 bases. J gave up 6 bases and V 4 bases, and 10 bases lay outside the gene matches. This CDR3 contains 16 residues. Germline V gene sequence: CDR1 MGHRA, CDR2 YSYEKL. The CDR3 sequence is CASSLDDAGGTNEQFF. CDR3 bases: TGCGCCAGCAGCCTCGATGACGCGGGAGGGACCAATGAGCAGTTCTTC.

The CDR3 is CASSFQGSGETQYF. The CDR3 bases are TGTGCCAGCAGTTTCCAGGGGAGCGGGGAGACCCAGTACTTC. This chain links TRBV28 with TRBJ2-5; either TRBD1 or TRBD2 may supply D (6 bases each). Between the trimmed V and J ends, which lost 3 bases and 5 bases, there was a span of 13 bases. The CDR3 is 14 amino acids. CDR1 and CDR2 (germline): MDHEN, SYDVKM. Combining the CDR3 with reference TRBV28 and TRBJ2-5 gives the whole variable domain DVKVTQSSRYLVKRTGEKVFLECVQDMDHENMFWYRQDPGLGLRLIYFSYDVKMKEKGDIPEGYSVSREKKERFSLILESASTNQTSMYLCASSFQGSGETQYFGPGTRLLVL.

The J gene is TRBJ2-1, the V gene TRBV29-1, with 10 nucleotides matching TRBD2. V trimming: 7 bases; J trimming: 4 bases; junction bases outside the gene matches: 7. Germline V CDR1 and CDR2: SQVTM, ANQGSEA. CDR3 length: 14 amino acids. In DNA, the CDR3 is TGCAGCGCCCGAAAGCGGGAGGGATACAATGAGCAGTTCTTC. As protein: CSARKREGYNEQFF.